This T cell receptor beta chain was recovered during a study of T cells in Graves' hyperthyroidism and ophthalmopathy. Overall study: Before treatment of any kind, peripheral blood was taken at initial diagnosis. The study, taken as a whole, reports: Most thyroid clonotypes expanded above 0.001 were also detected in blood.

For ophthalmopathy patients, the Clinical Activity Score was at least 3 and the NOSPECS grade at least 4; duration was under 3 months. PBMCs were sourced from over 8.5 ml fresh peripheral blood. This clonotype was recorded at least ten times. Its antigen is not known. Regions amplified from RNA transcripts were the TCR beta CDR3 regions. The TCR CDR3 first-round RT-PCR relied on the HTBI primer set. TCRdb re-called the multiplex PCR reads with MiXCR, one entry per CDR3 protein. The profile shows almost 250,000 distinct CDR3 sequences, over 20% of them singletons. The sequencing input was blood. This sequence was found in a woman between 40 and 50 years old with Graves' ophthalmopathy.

The CDR3 reads CASSAHFSGASYEQYF. The CDR3 nucleotides are TGTGCCAGCAGTGCCCACTTTAGCGGGGCCTCCTACGAGCAGTACTTC. The chain couples TRBV27 to TRBJ2-7; 8 nucleotides match TRBD2. Germline V gene sequence: CDR1 MNHEY, CDR2 SMNVEV (reference sequence). This CDR3 contains 16 residues. The V segment lost 5 bases and the J segment 0 bases; nucleotides outside the gene matches: 9.